A selection of T cell receptor beta chains follows, all from one sample in a study of control samples from healthy donors and cancer patients. Only in-frame clones appear in the TCRdb table, and some are missing; sequencing was by immunoSEQ multiplex PCR. Of tens of thousands of clones in the sample, about 85% were seen once. Sequenced input: blood. These receptors came from a woman between 50 and 59 years old in good health. Both conserved end residues are part of each CDR3. The D gene is left open where the match is weak. Clone size, where shown, is once, few, many, or a class for clones that have expanded.

j_call clone_size v_call d_call cdr3_aa cdr3_nt
TRBJ1-4 - TRBV7-2 - CASSSAPTNEKLFF TGTGCCAGCAGCTCCGCCCCAACTAATGAAAAACTGTTTTTT
TRBJ2-5 - TRBV15 TRBD1 CATSRGGLGRGHQETQYF TGTGCCACCAGCAGAGGGGGATTGGGCAGGGGGCATCAAGAGACCCAGTACTTC
TRBJ2-3 - TRBV2 - CASSGLGGLSTDTQYF TGTGCCAGCAGTGGGTTAGGCGGCCTAAGCACAGATACGCAGTATTTT
TRBJ1-2 - TRBV6-2/TRBV6-3 - CASSSGINYGYTF TGTGCCAGCAGCTCAGGAATAAACTATGGCTACACCTTC
TRBJ1-1 - TRBV20-1 - CSASPGGPTEAFF TGCAGTGCTAGTCCTGGGGGGCCCACTGAAGCTTTCTTT
TRBJ2-2 - TRBV7-3 TRBD1 CASSSAGGAGTGELFF TGTGCCAGCAGCTCAGCAGGGGGCGCGGGGACCGGGGAGCTGTTTTTT
TRBJ1-3 - TRBV2 - CASSESIFRGHGNTIYF TGTGCCAGCAGTGAGTCCATTTTTCGGGGGCATGGAAACACCATATATTTT
TRBJ2-5 - TRBV7-2 - CASSLVAGEETQYF TGTGCCAGCAGCTTAGTGGCAGGGGAAGAGACCCAGTACTTC
TRBJ1-6 - TRBV18 - CASSPDRTTNSPLHF TGTGCCAGCTCTCCTGACAGGACTACTAATTCACCCCTCCACTTT
TRBJ1-2 - TRBV2 - CASSVEVSYGYTF TGTGCCAGCAGTGTCGAGGTGTCCTATGGCTACACCTTC
TRBJ2-3 - TRBV25-1 TRBD2 CASSQRGGTDTQYF TGTGCCAGCAGTCAACGGGGGGGCACAGATACGCAGTATTTT
TRBJ1-5 - TRBV6-6 - CASSPSRTLGLASNQPQHF TGTGCCAGCAGTCCAAGCAGGACATTGGGTCTCGCTAGCAATCAGCCCCAGCATTTT
TRBJ1-1 few TRBV7-9 - CASSSGQKNTEAFF TGTGCCAGCAGCTCAGGACAGAAGAACACTGAAGCTTTCTTT
TRBJ2-7 - TRBV19 - CASSIGLDYEQYF TGTGCCAGTAGTATAGGGTTGGACTACGAGCAGTACTTC
TRBJ2-7 - TRBV18 TRBD1 CASSRGTTGGSYEQYF TGTGCCAGCTCTCGGGGAACCACAGGGGGCAGTTACGAGCAGTACTTC
TRBJ2-5 - TRBV18 - CASSPVGQETQYF TGTGCCAGCTCACCAGTGGGCCAAGAGACCCAGTACTTC
TRBJ1-3 - TRBV28 - CASGGVTTGNTIYF TGTGCCAGCGGGGGGGTAACGACTGGAAACACCATATATTTT
TRBJ1-1 - TRBV29-1 - CSVDREGLEAFF TGCAGCGTCGATCGGGAGGGTCTCGAAGCTTTCTTT
TRBJ1-1 - TRBV7-9 TRBD1 CASSLGTGGDTEAFF TGTGCCAGCAGCTTAGGGACAGGGGGGGACACTGAAGCTTTCTTT
TRBJ2-3 - TRBV3-1/TRBV3-2 - CASSQTKGGTDTQYF TGTGCCAGCAGCCAGACCAAAGGGGGCACAGATACGCAGTATTTT
TRBJ1-2 - TRBV19 TRBD1 CASSMTGWNYGYTF TGTGCCAGTAGTATGACAGGGTGGAACTATGGCTACACCTTC
TRBJ1-1 - TRBV18 - CASSPPGSEAFF TGTGCCAGCTCACCACCGGGCTCTGAAGCTTTCTTT
TRBJ2-2 - TRBV5-1 - CASSLQPATGELFF TGCGCCAGCAGCTTGCAACCTGCCACCGGGGAGCTGTTTTTT
TRBJ1-5 - TRBV10-3 - CAIRGGGNQPQHF TGTGCCATCAGGGGCGGGGGCAATCAGCCCCAGCATTTT
TRBJ2-1 - TRBV6-2/TRBV6-3 - CASSYMERGNEQFF TGTGCCAGCAGTTACATGGAACGAGGAAATGAGCAGTTCTTC
TRBJ2-5 - TRBV6-5 TRBD2 CASSDYSGNGETQYF TGTGCCAGCAGCGATTATAGCGGGAATGGAGAGACCCAGTACTTC
TRBJ2-2 - TRBV7-9 - CASSLGSGGPTNTGELFF TGTGCCAGCAGCTTAGGGTCGGGGGGCCCGACGAACACCGGGGAGCTGTTTTTT
TRBJ1-6 - TRBV27 TRBD1 CASSFRDSLVTLHF TGTGCCAGCAGTTTTAGGGACAGTCTCGTCACCCTCCACTTT
TRBJ2-3 - TRBV2 TRBD2 CASSDEGLGYTDTQYF TGTGCCAGCAGTGATGAGGGACTAGGTTACACAGATACGCAGTATTTT
TRBJ1-1 once TRBV7-9 - CASSLSMAENTEAFF TGTGCCAGCAGCTTAAGTATGGCCGAGAACACTGAAGCTTTCTTT
TRBJ1-1 - TRBV7-6 - CASSPQGSHTEAFF TGTGCCAGCAGCCCCCAGGGGAGTCACACTGAAGCTTTCTTT
TRBJ2-1 - TRBV11-2 TRBD2 CASSLHRGTSGTGNEQFF TGTGCCAGCAGCCTCCATCGGGGGACTAGCGGGACAGGCAATGAGCAGTTCTTC
TRBJ1-4 once TRBV3-1/TRBV3-2 TRBD1 CASSRPGQGDEKLFF TGTGCCAGCAGCCGACCGGGACAGGGAGATGAAAAACTGTTTTTT
TRBJ1-2 - TRBV7-9 - CASSAGGYGYTF TGTGCCAGCAGCGCGGGAGGGTATGGCTACACCTTC
TRBJ1-5 - TRBV7-2 TRBD1 CASSPAPGGWNQPQHF TGTGCCAGCAGCCCAGCTCCAGGGGGCTGGAATCAGCCCCAGCATTTT
TRBJ1-1 - TRBV12-3/TRBV12-4 - CASNDRMNTEAFF TGTGCCAGCAATGACAGGATGAACACTGAAGCTTTCTTT
TRBJ2-7 - TRBV19 - CATRDKSSYEQYF TGTGCCACCCGCGACAAGAGCTCCTACGAGCAGTACTTC
TRBJ2-6 - TRBV28 - CASSLGSSGANVLTF TGTGCCAGCAGTTTAGGATCCTCTGGGGCCAACGTCCTGACTTTC
TRBJ2-7 - TRBV29-1 - CSVERVLNSYEQYF TGCAGCGTCGAACGAGTTCTTAACTCCTACGAGCAGTACTTC
TRBJ1-3 few TRBV7-8 TRBD1 CASSWDRRGLNTIYF TGTGCCAGCAGCTGGGACAGGAGAGGGTTAAACACCATATATTTT